This T cell receptor beta chain was sequenced in a study of CD8 T cells in Susac syndrome. CD8+ and CD4+ T cells from blood underwent TCR beta sequencing. The study used treatment-naive patients who had stable or active relapsing-remitting disease as multiple sclerosis controls. The authors negatively isolated CD8+ and CD4+ T cells and FACS-enriched TEMRA cells. This CDR3 is built from 16 residues. The germline CDR1 and CDR2 sequences are SGHDT and YYEEEE. This clonotype was recorded once. Compared with germline, one end of the junction differs, possibly owing to a read error. The RNA input was roughly 0.45 to 1 ug, and it was reverse transcribed with random hexamers. The authors amplified TCR beta CDR3 across 54 Vbeta and 13 Jbeta using immunoSEQ multiplex PCR. TCRdb reprocessed the immunoSEQ multiplex PCR reads via MiXCR and lists one record per CDR3 protein. Found here are 330,000 or so distinct CDR3 sequences, approximately 90% of them singletons; the top ten hold approximately 0.2%.

The chain is built from TRBV5-6 and TRBJ2-5, with 14 bases identical to TRBD2. The clonotype originates from a human donor with multiple sclerosis. Material for sequencing was CD8+ T cells from PBMCs. The CDR3, as DNA: TGTGCCAGCACTACTTGGACTAGCGGGGGGCAAGCGACCCAGTACTTC. As protein: CASTTWTSGGQATQYF.